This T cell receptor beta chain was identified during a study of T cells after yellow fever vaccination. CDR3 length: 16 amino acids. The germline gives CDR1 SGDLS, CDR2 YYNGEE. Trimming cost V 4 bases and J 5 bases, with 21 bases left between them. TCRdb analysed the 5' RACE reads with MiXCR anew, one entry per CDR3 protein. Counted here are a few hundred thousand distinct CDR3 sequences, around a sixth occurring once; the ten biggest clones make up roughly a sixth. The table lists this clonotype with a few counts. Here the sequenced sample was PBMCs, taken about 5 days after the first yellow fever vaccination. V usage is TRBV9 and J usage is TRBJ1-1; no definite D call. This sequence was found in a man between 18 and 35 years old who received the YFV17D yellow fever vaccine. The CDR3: CASSKVGLGVGTEAFF. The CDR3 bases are TGTGCCAGCAGCAAGGTGGGATTGGGTGTTGGGACTGAAGCTTTCTTT.